This is a list of T cell receptor beta chains from one sample in a study of cytomegalovirus exposure and HLA in healthy donors. TCRdb's table, derived via immunoSEQ multiplex PCR, lists solely in-frame clones and lacks some. The sample carries roughly 230,000 clones, roughly 87% recorded once. Sequencing was performed on PBMCs. The receptors here all came from a woman aged 25 to 39 in good health and CMV-seronegative. The CDR3 runs from the conserved cysteine through the conserved F or W. Fields, in order: clone size, V gene, D gene, CDR3 protein. A D gene is named only where the DNA matches it firmly. Some rows have no size entry. The others give once, few or many, or a class for an expanded clone.

>-|TRBV6-4|TRBD1
CASSDSAPQGGPYEQYF
>-|TRBV30|TRBD1
CAWSVLRGLGTEAFF
>-|TRBV4-3|-
CASSQDVAGRTFEQFF
>-|TRBV2|-
CASSDVTARYEQYF
>-|TRBV28|TRBD2
CASSSPRGTIKETQYF
>-|TRBV7-8|-
CASSSPPWNTGELFF
>few|TRBV4-3|TRBD1
CASSHAYSGGEETQYF
>-|TRBV7-9|-
CASSLGAERSTDTQYF
>-|TRBV9|-
CASSVGSSSYNEQFF
>-|TRBV4-1|-
CASSQEQIDYGYTF
>-|TRBV29-1|-
CSVGRDLVTGELFF
>-|TRBV9|-
CASSVDGASGNTIYF
>once|TRBV5-1|TRBD2
CASSLEPSGSGEQYF
>once|TRBV14|-
CASSPRTDTQYF
>-|TRBV2|TRBD2
CASTSGTRDYEQYF
>-|TRBV13|-
CASSLAPKTVGYGYTF
>-|TRBV7-6|-
CASSLNRAHTGELFF
>-|TRBV19|-
CASSTGLEQYF
>-|TRBV15|-
CATSRRGEQYF
>-|TRBV6-5|-
CASRGQPGGEQFF
>-|TRBV6-6|TRBD2
CASKTSGTPEQYF
>-|TRBV7-9|TRBD1
CASSLTSDRGSYGYTF
>-|TRBV6-5|-
CASSYSLYQPQHF
>few|TRBV9|-
CASSVGTASNYGYTF
>once|TRBV7-2|TRBD2
CASSRAGGSLFF
>-|TRBV7-9|-
CASSLDSSGLNTGELFF
>-|TRBV9|-
CASSVGLLPGDTQYF
>-|TRBV11-2|-
CASLLGAEAFF
>-|TRBV9|-
CASSVVTGDTQYF
>-|TRBV4-3|-
CASSQEARMDTQYF
>-|TRBV6-5|-
CASSPGRRETQYF
>-|TRBV29-1|TRBD1
CSGQGADYSNQPQHF
>-|TRBV5-1|TRBD2
CASSLGTSGRFEQFF
>-|TRBV9|-
CASSVGRQDVETQYF
>-|TRBV27|TRBD1
CASSLYRGDEQFF
>-|TRBV5-1|TRBD1
CASSLSTGVDTQYF
>-|TRBV7-9|-
CASSFDNSGNTIYF
>-|TRBV7-9|TRBD2
CASSSLASLGEQYF
>-|TRBV5-1|-
CASSLAVNTEAFF
>-|TRBV4-3|TRBD2
CASSQVLAGKGRDTQYF
>-|TRBV13|TRBD1
CASSSRDRLIYGYTF
>-|TRBV27|TRBD1
CASSSTGQGLGEQYF
>-|TRBV9|-
CASSVAQTTGELFF
>-|TRBV6-1|-
CASSEEEGIVGNQPQHF
>-|TRBV4-2|-
CASSPQQSSTPEQYF
>-|TRBV19|TRBD1
CASSNGQGGYEQYF
>-|TRBV7-2|TRBD2
CASSASGAKNIQYF
>-|TRBV6-5|TRBD1
CASRFGTVPSEQYF
>-|TRBV4-3|-
CASSQYESGERPYEQYF
>once|TRBV28|-
CATSLGTSYEQYF